A selection of T cell receptor beta chains follows, all from one sample in a study of T cells in localized non-small cell lung cancer. The table came from immunoSEQ multiplex PCR; TCRdb's copy has only in-frame clones and leaves some out. Of 2,100 or so clones in the sample, 25% are singletons; the top ten hold 20% to 25%. Source: lung tumor tissue, taken before any cancer treatment. The receptor source for this set is a man aged 40 to 70 with stage II lung adenocarcinoma. The CDR3 runs from the conserved cysteine through the conserved F or W. Fields, in order: J gene, V gene, D gene, clone size, CDR3 protein, CDR3 DNA. A D gene is named only where the DNA matches it firmly. Clone sizes are given selectively: once, few, many, or a class where the clone is expanded.

TRBJ2-5,TRBV11-3,TRBD2,medium-sized,CASSLIPSGRETQYF,TGTGCCAGCAGCTTAATCCCTAGCGGGAGGGAGACCCAGTACTTC
TRBJ2-2,TRBV12-5,.,.,CASTIKGVYTGELFF,TGTGCCAGCACAATAAAGGGGGTGTATACCGGGGAGCTGTTTTTT
TRBJ1-3,TRBV30,.,.,CAGGMKSGNTIYF,TGTGCCGGCGGGATGAAATCTGGAAACACCATATATTTT
TRBJ1-2,TRBV6-1,TRBD1,.,CASSEAGQNYGYTF,TGTGCCAGCAGTGAAGCGGGACAGAACTATGGCTACACCTTC
TRBJ1-2,TRBV4-1,.,medium-sized,CASSQAGYGYTF,TGCGCCAGCAGCCAAGCAGGGTATGGCTACACCTTC
TRBJ1-5,TRBV19,.,.,CASSMGGGAYQPQHF,TGTGCCAGTAGTATGGGGGGAGGGGCATATCAGCCCCAGCATTTT
TRBJ1-1,TRBV30,TRBD1,.,CAWGTGVRWSTEAFF,TGTGCCTGGGGGACAGGGGTACGTTGGAGCACTGAAGCTTTCTTT
TRBJ2-7,TRBV30,TRBD1,.,CAWSIGTGFYEQYF,TGTGCCTGGAGTATCGGGACAGGCTTCTACGAGCAGTACTTC
TRBJ1-4,TRBV11-3,.,medium-sized,CASSPSDRATNEKLFF,TGTGCCAGCAGCCCCTCTGACCGAGCAACTAATGAAAAACTGTTTTTT
TRBJ1-2,TRBV6-8,.,few,CASTKGGAEGDYGYTF,TGTGCCAGCACTAAAGGCGGGGCGGAAGGGGACTATGGCTACACCTTC
TRBJ1-1,TRBV19,.,.,CASSPKRGAEAFF,TGTGCCAGTTCTCCGAAGAGGGGGGCGGAAGCTTTCTTT
TRBJ2-7,TRBV23-1,.,.,CASSQFRGSYEQYF,TGCGCCAGCAGCCAGTTCAGGGGATCCTACGAGCAGTACTTC
TRBJ2-7,TRBV30,TRBD2,.,CAWTLAGGPFSEGEQYF,TGTGCCTGGACGCTAGCGGGAGGGCCTTTCAGCGAGGGCGAGCAGTACTTC